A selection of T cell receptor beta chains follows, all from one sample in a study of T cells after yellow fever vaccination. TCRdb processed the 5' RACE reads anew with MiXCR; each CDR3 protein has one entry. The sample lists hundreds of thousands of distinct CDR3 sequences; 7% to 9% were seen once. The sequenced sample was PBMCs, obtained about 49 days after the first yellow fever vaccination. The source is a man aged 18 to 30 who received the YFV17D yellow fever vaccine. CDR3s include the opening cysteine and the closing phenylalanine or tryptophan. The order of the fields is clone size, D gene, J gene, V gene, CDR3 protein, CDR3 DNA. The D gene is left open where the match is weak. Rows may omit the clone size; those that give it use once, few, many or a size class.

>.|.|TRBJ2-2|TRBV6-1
CASTPTNTGELFF
TGTGCCAGCACTCCAACGAACACCGGGGAGCTGTTTTTT
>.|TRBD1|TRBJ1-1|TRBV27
CADENRQGLNTEAFF
TGTGCCGACGAAAATAGACAGGGATTGAACACTGAAGCTTTCTTT
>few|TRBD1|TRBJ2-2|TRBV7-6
CASSLSFPFQGANTGELFF
TGTGCCAGCAGCTTATCCTTCCCCTTCCAGGGGGCGAACACCGGGGAGCTGTTTTTT
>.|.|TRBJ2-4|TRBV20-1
CSALEPLAKNIQYF
TGCAGTGCCCTGGAACCACTAGCCAAAAACATTCAGTACTTC
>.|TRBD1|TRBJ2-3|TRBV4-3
CASSQEGPGQAVFSTDTQYF
TGCGCCAGCAGCCAAGAAGGACCGGGACAGGCGGTATTTAGCACAGATACGCAGTATTTT
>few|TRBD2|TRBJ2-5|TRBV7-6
CASSLGYGSGETQYF
TGTGCCAGCAGCTTAGGGTACGGTAGCGGGGAGACCCAGTACTTC
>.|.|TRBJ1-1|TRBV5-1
CASSATAMNTEAFF
TGCGCCAGCAGCGCGACAGCAATGAACACTGAAGCTTTCTTT
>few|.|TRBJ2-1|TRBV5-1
CASNHGERSNEQFF
TGCGCCAGCAACCACGGGGAAAGAAGCAATGAGCAGTTCTTC
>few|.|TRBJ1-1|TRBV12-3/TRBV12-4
CASLPASWVEAFF
TGTGCCAGCCTACCCGCCAGCTGGGTTGAAGCTTTCTTT
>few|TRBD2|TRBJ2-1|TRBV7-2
CASSLQRGGNNEQFF
TGTGCCAGCAGCCTTCAGCGGGGGGGTAACAATGAGCAGTTCTTC
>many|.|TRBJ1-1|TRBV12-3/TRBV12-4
CASSFQGQASEAFF
TGTGCCAGCAGTTTTCAGGGGCAGGCTTCTGAAGCTTTCTTT